The sequence of this T cell receptor (beta chain) was determined in a study of cytomegalovirus exposure and HLA in healthy donors. Broader study findings: Several of the most significant clusters appeared, in a later analysis, to be linked to common viral pathogens.

Germline CDR1 MNHEY, CDR2 SMNVEV (reference sequence). The CDR3 extends over 13 amino acids. V was cut by 7 bases and J by 6 bases, with 15 bases left in between. PCR was performed using 60 Vbeta and 13 Jbeta primers. The table came from immunoSEQ multiplex PCR; TCRdb's copy has only in-frame clones and leaves some out. This sample has about 130,000 clones, with about 80% found just once. Regarding this clone: Antigen specificity is unknown.

The rearrangement links TRBV27 to TRBJ1-1, with a weak D call TRBD1 (5 bases). This TCR came from a man aged 25-45 years in good health and CMV-seropositive. The specimen was PBMCs. The CDR3 sequence is CASIPPGVPEAFF. DNA of the CDR3: TGTGCCAGCATTCCCCCGGGGGTACCTGAAGCTTTCTTT.